This TCR beta chain was observed in a study of T-cell reconstitution after alpha-beta-depleted transplantation in children. Preparing the TCRbeta library involved the use of unique molecular identifiers. TCRdb re-analysed the PCR reads in MiXCR, keeping a single row per CDR3 protein. The sample carries about half a million distinct CDR3 sequences, around 12% recorded once. The CDR3 covers 16 residues. The V and J ends lost 7 bases and 5 bases, in that order; junction bases with no gene match: 16. Germline V gene data show CDR1 as MNHNS and CDR2 as SASEGT. In its sample, this clonotype was seen a few times.

The sequence was obtained from a human donor who donated a stem cell graft to a child with combined immunodeficiency. This chain uses TRBV6-1 with TRBJ2-5; 7 positions agree with TRBD2. This material consisted of PBMCs from the stem cell graft donor, taken from the stem cell graft. The CDR3, as DNA: TGTGCCAGCACCCTTATGGGGCTAGCGGCGCGGGAGACCCAGTACTTC. Its translation: CASTLMGLAARETQYF.